Shown below are 29 T cell receptor beta chains from a single sample sequenced in a study of blood T cell repertoires in COVID-19. TCRdb keeps only in-frame clones here, not all; method: immunoSEQ multiplex PCR. The profile shows about 200,000 clones, roughly 77% of them singletons. The specimen was PBMCs or T cells enriched from blood (not recorded which). Receptors originate from a woman aged 45-65 years with acute COVID-19.

The V and J genes are TRBV5-6 and TRBJ1-2; D is unclear. V gave up 7 bases and J gave up 8 bases, with 15 bases separating them. This CDR3 contains 12 residues. Germline V gives CDR1 SGHDT, CDR2 YYEEEE. The CDR3 coding sequence is TGTGCCAGCGGAACGGCGGGGAACGGCTACACCTTC. It specifies CASGTAGNGYTF.

The chain carries TRBV4-1 and TRBJ1-6; TRBD1 is a possible D gene (5 bases). Germline V CDR1 and CDR2: MGHRA, YSYEKL. The V gene lost 7 bases and the J gene lost 0 bases, with 13 bases spanning the gap. This CDR3 has 16 residues. The CDR3 loop is CASNGQPYSYNSPLHF. The DNA for the CDR3 is TGCGCCAGCAACGGACAACCTTACTCCTATAATTCACCCCTCCACTTT.

A word on this clone: The same CDR3 also results from other DNA sequences found in this sample. This chain links TRBV28 with TRBJ2-7; 11 bases map to TRBD1. The CDR3 sequence is 14 residues long. V trimming: 4 bases; J trimming: 4 bases; junction bases outside the gene matches: 3. The germline gives CDR1 MDHEN, CDR2 SYDVKM. CDR3 region: CASSSGQGAYEQYV. CDR3 nucleotides: TGTGCCAGCAGTTCAGGACAGGGGGCTTACGAGCAGTACGTC.

The V gene is TRBV11-2, the J gene TRBJ2-3; TRBD1 matches 7 bases. The CDR3 runs 15 residues. V shed 5 bases and J 6 bases; nucleotides not matched to a gene: 11. Germline values: CDR1 SGHAT, CDR2 FQNNGV. The CDR3 region has the DNA TGTGCCAGCAGCCCAACTAGGGGGCCGGCGGATACGCAGTATTTT. Its protein product is CASSPTRGPADTQYF.

The J gene is TRBJ2-3, the V gene TRBV7-2, with D hard to call. The CDR3 spans 13 residues. V dropped 6 bases and J dropped 5 bases, with 12 bases sitting between them. The germline gives CDR1 SGHTA, CDR2 FQGNSA. CDR3 bases: TGTGCCAGCAGTTCTAGACGCATAGATACGCAGTATTTT. It yields the protein CASSSRRIDTQYF. Variable domain in full (rest from reference TRBV7-2 and TRBJ2-3): GAGVSQSPSNKVTEKGKDVELRCDPISGHTALYWYRQSLGQGLEFLIYFQGNSAPDKSGLPSDRFSAERTGGSVSTLTIQRTQQEDSAVYLCASSSRRIDTQYFGPGTRLTVL.

The sample holds a few counts of this clone. The chain has TRBV5-6 and TRBJ1-1; TRBD1 is a possible D gene (5 bases). The CDR3 contains 17 residues. Trimming took 3 bases from V and 1 from J, leaving 19 bases between them. Germline CDR1 and CDR2: SGHDT and YYEEEE. The chain's CDR3 is CASSSEVDRGWNTEAFF. The CDR3 nucleotides read TGTGCCAGCAGCTCAGAGGTGGATAGGGGATGGAACACTGAAGCTTTCTTT.

This chain connects TRBV24-1 to TRBJ2-2, with 7 nucleotides matching TRBD2. The germline V gene has CDR1 KGHDR and CDR2 SFDVKD. The CDR3 consists of 16 residues. With V trimmed by 4 bases and J by 4 bases, 8 bases remained unmatched. The DNA for the CDR3 is TGTGCCACCAGTGACCACTGGACTAGTAGCACCGGGGAGCTGTTTTTT. Amino acid sequence: CATSDHWTSSTGELFF.

The rearrangement links TRBV5-5 to TRBJ1-1; D is possibly TRBD1 (6 bases). The CDR3 has 15 residues. Germline V gene sequence: CDR1 SGHKS, CDR2 YYEKEE (reference sequence). Trimming removed 4 bases from V and 4 bases from J, with 17 bases in between. The CDR3, as DNA: TGTGCCAGCAGCCCAAGGACAGACTGGGGCACTGAAGCTTTCTTT. This gives the protein CASSPRTDWGTEAFF.

The table lists this clone with a few counts. The chain couples TRBV11-2 to TRBJ1-1; no definite D call. There are 14 residues in the CDR3. V was trimmed by 6 bases and J by 1 base, leaving 12 bases between them. Germline V lookup: CDR1 SGHAT, CDR2 FQNNGV. CDR3 in amino acids: CASSESPGNTEAFF. For the CDR3, the DNA is TGTGCCAGCAGTGAATCTCCGGGGAACACTGAAGCTTTCTTT.

This clone was picked up a small number of times. This chain's CDR3 is CASSGRGPRGQPQHF. In DNA form, the CDR3 reads TGTGCCAGCAGTGGTAGGGGCCCCCGCGGCCAGCCCCAGCATTTT. V gene TRBV25-1 combines with J gene TRBJ1-5, with D maybe TRBD1 (5 bases). V dropped 4 bases and J dropped 7 bases, with 17 bases sitting between them. The CDR3 has 15 residues. The germline CDR1 and CDR2 sequences are MGHDK and SYGVNS.

The chain couples TRBV30 to TRBJ2-3, with 7 bases identical to TRBD2. This CDR3 region has 16 residues. Trimming removed 0 bases from V and 0 bases from J; junction bases left unmatched: 6. The V gene's germline CDR1 is GTSNPN and CDR2 SVGIG (reference sequence). The chain's CDR3 is CAWSVEGRGSTDTQYF. In DNA, the CDR3 is TGTGCCTGGAGTGTAGAGGGGAGGGGTAGCACAGATACGCAGTATTTT.

This clone was seen more than once but under ten times. This chain uses TRBV18 with TRBJ1-1; no reliable D call. The germline gives CDR1 KGHSH, CDR2 LQKENI. V was pared by 5 bases and J by 5 bases, with 12 bases between. The CDR3 consists of 13 residues. CDR3 DNA: TGTGCCAGCTCAGCAATTGAGAGGACTGAAGCTTTCTTT. Encoded protein: CASSAIERTEAFF. Combining the CDR3 with reference TRBV18 and TRBJ1-1 gives the whole variable domain NAGVMQNPRHLVRRRGQEARLRCSPMKGHSHVYWYRQLPEEGLKFMVYLQKENIIDESGMPKERFSAEFPKEGPSILRIQQVVRGDSAAYFCASSAIERTEAFFGQGTRLTVV.

The V call is TRBV5-6, the J call TRBJ1-4; 12 bases map to TRBD1. CDR1 and CDR2 (germline): SGHDT, YYEEEE. V was clipped by 4 bases and J by 3 bases; unmatched bases: 13. There are 19 residues in the CDR3. As DNA, the CDR3 is TGTGCCAGCAGCACCACCGGGACAGGGGGCCGGTGGGCTAATGAAAAACTGTTTTTT. This encodes CASSTTGTGGRWANEKLFF.

This clone was detected only a few times. The chain joins TRBV7-3 to TRBJ2-6, with a weak D call TRBD1 (6 bases). Germline V gene data show CDR1 as SGHTA and CDR2 as FQGTGA. This CDR3 has 14 residues. Trimming shortened V by 8 bases and J by 3 bases, and 11 bases separated the two germline ends. CDR3 bases: TGTGCCAGCGGAGAGACAGGTGGGGCCAACGTCCTGACTTTC. Translation gives CASGETGGANVLTF. Full variable domain (outside the CDR3, taken from reference TRBV7-3 and TRBJ2-6): GAGVSQTPSNKVTEKGKYVELRCDPISGHTALYWYRQSLGQGPEFLIYFQGTGAADDSGLPNDRFFAVRPEGSVSTLKIQRTERGDSAVYLCASGETGGANVLTFGAGSRLTVL.

For this clone: In the same sample, other DNA sequences code for this CDR3. The J gene is TRBJ2-5, the V gene TRBV7-2; D remains unclear. There are 12 residues in the CDR3. Germline V gives CDR1 SGHTA, CDR2 FQGNSA. V lost 6 bases to trimming and J lost 0 bases, with 5 bases between them. This chain's CDR3 is CASSPYQETQYF. The DNA of the CDR3 is TGTGCCAGCAGTCCGTACCAAGAGACCCAGTACTTC.

The chain links TRBV4-3 to TRBJ1-2, with 12 nucleotides matching TRBD1. With V trimmed by 4 bases and J by 2 bases, 2 bases remained unmatched. The CDR3 runs to 15 residues. Germline CDR1 LGHNA, CDR2 YSLEER. This CDR3 is CASSPGQGANYGYTF. CDR3 nucleotides: TGCGCCAGCAGCCCGGGACAGGGGGCGAACTATGGCTACACCTTC.

The rearrangement links TRBV6-5 to TRBJ2-7; tentative D call: TRBD1 (6 bases). Per the germline V gene, CDR1 is MNHEY and CDR2 is SVGAGI. V shed 5 bases and J shed 4 bases, with 9 bases lying between them. This CDR3 spans 12 amino acids. The CDR3 sequence: CASSPQGYEQYV. Here the CDR3 DNA reads TGTGCCAGCAGTCCACAGGGTTACGAGCAGTACGTC.

J is TRBJ2-1 and V is TRBV7-9; 11 bases fit TRBD2. J lost 7 bases, V lost 5 bases, and 7 bases had no gene match. CDR1 and CDR2 (germline): SEHNR, FQNEAQ (reference sequence). The CDR3 length is 15 residues. The CDR3 DNA follows: TGTGCCAGCAGCACTCGACTAGCGGGGAGGAATGAGCAGTTCTTC. Protein sequence: CASSTRLAGRNEQFF.

This clone showed up just once. The chain recombines TRBV5-5 with TRBJ1-1; 7 bases are a match to TRBD1. Unmatched junction bases numbered 9, after V lost 4 bases and J lost 3 bases. Germline CDR1 reads SGHKS; CDR2 reads YYEKEE (reference sequence). The CDR3 covers 15 residues. This chain's CDR3 is CASSSTGEGDTEAFF. The CDR3 DNA is TGTGCCAGCAGCAGCACAGGGGAAGGCGACACTGAAGCTTTCTTT.

This clone was detected a few times. V usage is TRBV6-6 and J usage is TRBJ2-5, with 15 nucleotides matching TRBD2. The trim removed 5 bases at V and 2 bases at J, leaving 15 bases unmatched. Germline CDR1 and CDR2: MNHNY and SVGAGI (reference sequence). The CDR3 runs 20 residues. This CDR3 reads CASSRPGLGTSGGNQETQYF. The CDR3 DNA is TGTGCCAGCAGTCGGCCCGGACTGGGGACTAGCGGGGGGAATCAAGAGACCCAGTACTTC.

The gene calls are TRBV10-3 and TRBJ1-2; TRBD1 might be the D (6 bases). This CDR3 region has 16 residues. The V gene's germline CDR1 is ENHRY and CDR2 SYGVKD. V lost 0 bases and J lost 4, with 15 bases in between. The CDR3 region is CAISESSRSGAYGYTF. CDR3 nucleotide sequence: TGTGCCATCAGTGAGTCCTCAAGATCAGGGGCCTATGGCTACACCTTC.

This chain links TRBV28 with TRBJ2-5; perhaps TRBD2 as D (5 bases). The V end was cut by 4 bases, the J end by 4 bases, with 10 bases between. Per germline, CDR1 MDHEN and CDR2 SYDVKM. The CDR3 has 13 amino acids. The CDR3 region is CASSWPGRETQYF. The CDR3 region has the DNA TGTGCCAGCAGTTGGCCGGGGAGAGAGACCCAGTACTTC.

This chain connects TRBV29-1 to TRBJ2-4; D might be TRBD1 (5 bases). The CDR3 is 14 amino acids. Germline CDR1 SQVTM, CDR2 ANQGSEA. The V end lost 0 bases, the J end lost 0 bases, and 6 bases lay between the germline ends. The CDR3: CSVEEGLAKNIQYF. CDR3 nucleotides: TGCAGCGTTGAAGAGGGGCTAGCCAAAAACATTCAGTACTTC.

This chain links TRBV5-3 with TRBJ1-5, with 7 bases identical to TRBD1. TRBV5-3 is an ORF, with its function uncertain. This CDR3 comprises 16 residues. V shed 4 bases and J 0 bases; nucleotides not matched to a gene: 7. This CDR3 reads CARSAHRGYSNQPQHF. As DNA, the CDR3 is TGTGCCAGAAGCGCCCACAGGGGATATAGCAATCAGCCCCAGCATTTT.

The rearrangement uses TRBV28 and TRBJ2-3; D is possibly TRBD2 (7 bases). Trimming removed 2 bases at V and 1 base at J, with 13 bases between. The CDR3 length is 16 residues. Germline lookup yields CDR1 MDHEN and CDR2 SYDVKM. The CDR3 DNA reads TGTGCCAGCAGTTTAGTCGGGGGGCCCCGCACAGATACGCAGTATTTT. Translating gives CASSLVGGPRTDTQYF.

The chain has TRBV28 and TRBJ1-6; the D is unclear. The CDR3 extends over 16 amino acids. The V end was cut by 2 bases, the J end by 5 bases, with 13 bases between. Germline CDR1 and CDR2: MDHEN and SYDVKM. The CDR3 nucleotides are TGTGCCAGCAGTTTAATGGCGTCTCGGGATAATTCACCCCTCCACTTT. Translated: CASSLMASRDNSPLHF.

The chain recombines TRBV2 with TRBJ1-6; TRBD1 is a possible D gene (5 bases). The CDR3 length is 16 residues. The V end lost 6 bases, the J end lost 11 bases, and 23 bases lay between the germline ends. Germline V gene data show CDR1 as SNHLY and CDR2 as FYNNEI. Here the CDR3 DNA reads TGTGCCAGCAGCTACCGCCCGACAGCATTGACGGCACCCCTCCACTTT. Translation: CASSYRPTALTAPLHF.

The chain uses TRBV5-6 and TRBJ2-5; 8 positions agree with TRBD1. V gave up 3 bases and J gave up 3 bases; unmatched junction bases: 10. The CDR3 runs to 16 residues. CDR1 and CDR2 (germline): SGHDT, YYEEEE. The CDR3 region is CASSWRDRGWEETQYF. The DNA of the CDR3 is TGTGCCAGCAGCTGGAGAGACAGGGGATGGGAAGAGACCCAGTACTTC.

With regard to this clone: One end of the junction does not line up with germline, which may come from a read error. This chain joins TRBV30 and TRBJ1-1, with 8 bases aligning to TRBD1. Germline CDR1 GTSNPN, CDR2 SVGIG (reference sequence). This CDR3 contains 12 residues. The CDR3 is CALTGGDTKAFF. The CDR3 DNA reads as TGTGCCTTAACAGGGGGGGACACTAAAGCTTTCTTT. The whole variable domain, filled in from reference TRBV30 and TRBJ1-1, reads SQTIHQWPATLVQPVGSPLSLECTVEGTSNPNLYWYRQAAGRGLQLLFYSVGIGQISSEVPQNLSASRPQDRQFILSSKKLLLSDSGFYLCALTGGDTKAFFGQGTRLTVV.